Listed here are 11 T cell receptor beta chains from one sample, sequenced in a study of neurological immune-mediated disorders. TCRdb called the 5' RACE reads again in MiXCR, with one record for every CDR3 protein. The table shows approximately 50,000 distinct CDR3 sequences, with about 3.7% occurring only once. What was sequenced was PBMCs. These receptors came from a middle-aged man with multiple sclerosis.

There are many counts of this clonotype. The V call is TRBV12-3 or TRBV12-4, the J call TRBJ1-5; D is ambiguous. The CDR3 has 12 residues. The V end lost 3 bases, the J end lost 7 bases, and 7 bases lay between the germline ends. This CDR3 is CASSLVGQPQHF. DNA of the CDR3: TGTGCCAGCAGTTTGGTTGGCCAGCCCCAGCATTTT.

In this sample, this clonotype turned up many times. The chain employs TRBV20-1 and TRBJ2-5; perhaps TRBD2 as D (6 bases). Trimming removed 5 bases at V and 1 base at J, with 8 bases between. This CDR3 region has 12 residues. Germline V lookup: CDR1 DFQATT, CDR2 SNEGSKA (reference sequence). CDR3 sequence reads: CSAATSQETQYF. CDR3 in DNA: TGCAGTGCTGCGACTAGCCAAGAGACCCAGTACTTC.

This clonotype was found a few times. The germline gene is not matched at one end of the junction; a read error may be the cause. The rearrangement joins TRBV28 to TRBJ1-5, with 8 positions matching TRBD1. The CDR3 contains 15 residues. The germline V gene has CDR1 MDHEN and CDR2 SYDVKM. CDR3 loop: CASSNDRGGNQPQNF. The DNA for the CDR3 is TGTGCCAGCAGTAATGACAGGGGAGGCAATCAGCCCCAGAATTTT.

This rearrangement joins TRBV20-1 to TRBJ2-5, with D perhaps TRBD1 or TRBD2 (5 bases each). V lost 6 bases and J lost 7, with 21 bases in between. From germline, CDR1 is DFQATT and CDR2 SNEGSKA (reference sequence). The CDR3 contains 14 residues. The CDR3 region is CSAARDGPVGTQYF. The CDR3 DNA sequence: TGCAGTGCCGCCCGGGACGGACCCGTAGGGACCCAGTACTTC.

This clonotype occurred many times. The DNA of the CDR3 is TGTGCCAGCAGCCCTATTCAGGGGGGCACTGAAGCTTTCTTT. It specifies CASSPIQGGTEAFF. V gene TRBV7-9 combines with J gene TRBJ1-1; 7 nucleotides align to TRBD1. Germline V gives CDR1 SEHNR, CDR2 FQNEAQ (reference sequence). CDR3 length: 14 residues. The J segment lost 4 bases and the V segment lost 5 bases, leaving 7 bases of the junction unmatched.

This clonotype was detected many times. The chain has TRBV5-1 and TRBJ1-4; D not resolved. Germline lookup yields CDR1 SGHRS and CDR2 YFSETQ. This CDR3 region has 14 residues. Trimming removed 4 bases at V and 8 bases at J, with 15 bases between. CDR3 in amino acids: CASSQNPTGEKLFF. The CDR3, as DNA: TGCGCCAGCAGCCAAAACCCGACTGGCGAAAAACTGTTTTTT.

The V gene is TRBV7-2, the J gene TRBJ2-1; TRBD1 matches 7 bases. The germline V gene has CDR1 SGHTA and CDR2 FQGNSA. The CDR3 contains 12 residues. With V trimmed by 5 bases and J by 10 bases, 5 bases remained unmatched. This CDR3 reads CASSRRQGEQFF. CDR3 sequence (DNA): TGTGCCAGCAGCCGACGACAGGGAGAGCAGTTCTTC.

This clonotype was recorded at least ten times. The chain employs TRBV20-1 and TRBJ1-5; D is undetermined. V gave up 2 bases and J gave up 6 bases, with 8 bases separating them. The CDR3 runs 12 residues. CDR1 is DFQATT, CDR2 SNEGSKA, per germline (reference sequence). The CDR3 bases are TGCAGTGCTAGAAAGGCGGGTCAGCCCCAGCATTTT. It translates to CSARKAGQPQHF.

The sample holds a few counts of this clonotype. Relative to the germline gene, one junction end is altered; a read error may explain this. V gene TRBV12-3 or TRBV12-4 combines with J gene TRBJ1-2; unclear D gene. The CDR3 sequence is 15 residues long. The CDR3 spells CASSLRETSNYGNTF. CDR3 nucleotide sequence: TGTGCCAGCAGTTTACGCGAGACATCTAACTATGGCAACACCTTC.

The table lists this clonotype with a few counts. One junction end does not reproduce the germline sequence, and a read error may be involved. The chain recombines TRBV5-1 with TRBJ1-5; D gene uncertain. Germline V gene lookup returns CDR1 SGHRS and CDR2 YFSETQ. This CDR3 has 13 residues. The CDR3, as DNA: TGCGCCAGCAGCTTGGACGGGATACAGCCCCAGAATTTT. Translated, it gives CASSLDGIQPQNF. Complete variable domain (other parts from reference TRBV5-1 and TRBJ1-5): KAGVTQTPRYLIKTRGQQVTLSCSPISGHRSVSWYQQTPGQGLQFLFEYFSETQRNKGNFPGRFSGRQFSNSRSEMNVSTLELGDSALYLCASSLDGIQPQNFGDGTRLSIL.

This clonotype was counted many times. A junction end diverges from the germline sequence, so it may reflect a read error. V gene TRBV20-1 combines with J gene TRBJ1-6; unclear D gene. The CDR3 loop spans 15 amino acids. Per the germline V gene, CDR1 is DFQATT and CDR2 is SNEGSKA (reference sequence). The CDR3 protein is CSASGRGVLNSPLNF. The DNA of the CDR3 is TGCAGTGCCAGCGGTCGGGGAGTTCTGAATTCACCCCTCAACTTT.